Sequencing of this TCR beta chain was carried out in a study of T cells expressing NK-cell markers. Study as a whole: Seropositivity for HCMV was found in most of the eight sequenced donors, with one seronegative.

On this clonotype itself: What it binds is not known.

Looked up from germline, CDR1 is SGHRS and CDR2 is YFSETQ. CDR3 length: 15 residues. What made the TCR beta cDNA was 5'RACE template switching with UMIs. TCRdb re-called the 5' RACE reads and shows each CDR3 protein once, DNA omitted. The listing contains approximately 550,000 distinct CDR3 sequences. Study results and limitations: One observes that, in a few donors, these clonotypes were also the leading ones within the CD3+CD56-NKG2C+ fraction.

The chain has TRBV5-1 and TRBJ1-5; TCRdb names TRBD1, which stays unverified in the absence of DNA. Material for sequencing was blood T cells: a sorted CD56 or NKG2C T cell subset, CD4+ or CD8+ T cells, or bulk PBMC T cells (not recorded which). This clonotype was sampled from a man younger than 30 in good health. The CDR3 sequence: CASSPGTGPHQPQHF.